Listed below are T cell receptor beta chains from one sample, sequenced in a study of blood T cell repertoires in COVID-19. The table came from immunoSEQ multiplex PCR; TCRdb's copy has only in-frame clones and leaves some out. The sample carries around 97,000 clones, about 92% recorded once. Sequenced input: peripheral blood. Source of these receptors: a woman of 80 years or more in a cohort sampled during active COVID-19. Each CDR3 is given with its conserved first and last residue. D genes are given only for firm matches. Only part of the rows carry a size: once, few, many, or a class if the clone is expanded.

V	size	D	J	CDR3	DNA
TRBV6-1	.	TRBD1	TRBJ2-7	CASSDWQGVTEQYF	TGTGCCAGCAGTGATTGGCAGGGGGTTACCGAGCAGTACTTC
TRBV6-2/TRBV6-3	once	.	TRBJ2-1	CASSPLSSYNEQFF	TGTGCCAGCAGCCCACTGAGCTCCTACAATGAGCAGTTCTTC
TRBV30	.	.	TRBJ2-4	CAWSVGGANLNIQYF	TGTGCCTGGAGTGTCGGGGGAGCCAACCTAAATATTCAGTACTTC
TRBV21-1	.	.	TRBJ2-7	CASILLEGQGPEQYF	TGTGCCAGCATTCTCTTGGAGGGACAGGGACCCGAGCAGTACTTC
TRBV28	.	.	TRBJ2-1	CASSDTPSSYNEQFF	TGTGCCAGCAGCGACACCCCGAGCTCCTACAATGAGCAGTTCTTC
TRBV18	.	.	TRBJ2-7	CASSPPSRGEQYF	TGTGCCAGCTCACCACCGAGCAGGGGCGAGCAGTACTTC
TRBV3-1/TRBV3-2	.	.	TRBJ1-4	CASSPARTGFNEKLFF	TGTGCCAGCAGCCCAGCCCGGACGGGATTTAATGAAAAACTGTTTTTT
TRBV18	.	TRBD1	TRBJ1-1	CASSPAQPGTGGWTEAFF	TGTGCCAGCTCACCAGCCCAACCCGGGACAGGGGGCTGGACTGAAGCTTTCTTT
TRBV6-5	.	.	TRBJ1-6	CASKSGSPLHF	TGTGCCAGCAAGTCGGGGTCACCCCTCCACTTT
TRBV19	.	TRBD1	TRBJ1-2	CASSIGPSGRGDNGYTF	TGTGCCAGTAGTATTGGACCCTCCGGCAGGGGGGATAATGGCTACACCTTC
TRBV3-1/TRBV3-2	.	.	TRBJ1-1	CASSQDLVGAAFF	TGTGCCAGCAGCCAAGACTTGGTGGGGGCAGCTTTCTTT
TRBV6-5	.	.	TRBJ1-6	CASSPDKPYNSPLHF	TGTGCCAGCAGTCCGGACAAGCCCTATAATTCACCCCTCCACTTT
TRBV19	.	.	TRBJ1-1	CASSARGGPTEAFF	TGTGCCAGTAGTGCTAGGGGGGGACCCACTGAAGCTTTCTTT
TRBV10-2	.	.	TRBJ2-3	CASTLRGNILDTQYF	TGCGCCAGTACCCTTAGGGGCAATATACTAGATACGCAGTATTTT
TRBV7-9	.	.	TRBJ2-2	CASSLALSRGATGELFF	TGTGCCAGCAGCTTAGCGCTGTCCCGGGGGGCCACCGGGGAGCTGTTTTTT
TRBV18	.	TRBD2	TRBJ2-3	CASSPGLAEDTQYF	TGTGCCAGCTCACCGGGACTAGCGGAGGATACGCAGTATTTT
TRBV15	.	.	TRBJ2-7	CATSAGRLDYEQYF	TGTGCCACCAGTGCCGGCAGGCTGGACTACGAGCAGTACTTC
TRBV6-6	few	TRBD1	TRBJ1-5	CASQGQVYNQPQHF	TGTGCCAGCCAGGGACAGGTCTACAATCAGCCCCAGCATTTT
TRBV5-1	once	TRBD2	TRBJ2-5	CASRTTSGVTGETQYF	TGCGCCAGCAGGACCACTAGCGGGGTTACAGGGGAGACCCAGTACTTC
TRBV6-5	.	.	TRBJ1-5	CACGAGDNQPQHF	TGTGCCTGTGGAGCGGGGGATAATCAGCCCCAGCATTTT
TRBV12-3/TRBV12-4	.	.	TRBJ2-3	CASSFGDTQYF	TGTGCCAGCAGTTTCGGAGATACGCAGTATTTT
TRBV21-1	once	.	TRBJ2-4	CASSKLTGFKNIQYF	TGTGCCAGCAGCAAACTGACAGGGTTCAAAAACATTCAGTACTTC
TRBV19	few	TRBD1	TRBJ2-7	CASSSRDRGNEQYF	TGTGCCAGTAGTTCCCGGGACAGGGGGAACGAGCAGTACTTC
TRBV6-5	.	TRBD2	TRBJ2-1	CGSSGGFHNEQFF	TGTGGATCAAGCGGGGGGTTCCACAATGAGCAGTTCTTC
TRBV6-6	.	.	TRBJ1-3	CASTVTGSFGNTIYF	TGTGCCAGCACCGTTACAGGGTCTTTTGGAAACACCATATATTTT
TRBV28	.	.	TRBJ1-3	CASSQLRPGSGNTIYF	TGTGCCAGCAGCCAGTTAAGACCGGGCTCTGGAAACACCATATATTTT
TRBV6-5	.	TRBD1	TRBJ2-6	CASSYSMDRGVNVLTF	TGTGCCAGCAGTTACTCGATGGACAGGGGGGTCAACGTCCTGACTTTC
TRBV5-1	.	TRBD1	TRBJ2-7	CASSLQGADYEQYF	TGCGCCAGCAGCTTACAGGGGGCCGACTACGAGCAGTACTTC
TRBV5-4	.	.	TRBJ1-2	CASSRNTENDYGYTF	TGTGCCAGCAGCCGGAACACAGAGAACGACTATGGCTACACCTTC
TRBV6-5	few	.	TRBJ2-7	CASSYEYGARDYEQYF	TGTGCCAGCAGTTACGAATACGGAGCCAGGGATTACGAGCAGTACTTC
TRBV7-2	.	.	TRBJ1-6	CASSFSLRGAHNSPLHF	TGTGCCAGCAGCTTTTCCTTACGGGGGGCCCACAATTCACCCCTCCACTTT
TRBV28	.	.	TRBJ2-7	CASSPPQYYEQYF	TGTGCCAGCAGTCCCCCACAGTACTACGAGCAGTACTTC
TRBV20-1	.	TRBD1	TRBJ1-6	CGTADNSPLHF	TGCGGGACAGCCGATAATTCACCCCTCCACTTT
TRBV5-4	.	.	TRBJ1-2	CASSLAAGQNYGYTF	TGTGCCAGCAGCTTGGCCGCGGGGCAAAACTATGGCTACACCTTC
TRBV28	.	TRBD1	TRBJ2-1	CASRSGQGKQEQFF	TGTGCCAGCAGATCGGGACAGGGTAAGCAAGAGCAGTTCTTC
TRBV6-1	.	.	TRBJ2-3	CASSETLQEGADTQYF	TGTGCCAGCAGTGAAACCCTACAGGAAGGTGCAGATACGCAGTATTTT
TRBV5-1	.	TRBD2	TRBJ2-1	CASSPAGGGGRNEQFF	TGCGCCAGCAGCCCGGCAGGCGGGGGGGGAAGGAATGAGCAGTTCTTC
TRBV2	.	TRBD2	TRBJ2-5	CASSEMRGGQTQYF	TGTGCCAGCAGTGAAATGCGGGGGGGGCAGACCCAGTACTTC
TRBV5-1	.	TRBD2	TRBJ2-3	CASSLGTSGGTTDTQYF	TGCGCCAGCAGCCTCGGGACTAGCGGGGGGACCACAGATACGCAGTATTTT
TRBV24-1	.	TRBD1	TRBJ1-5	CATSAGGYQPQHF	TGTGCCACCAGTGCAGGGGGCTATCAGCCCCAGCATTTT
TRBV6-5	.	TRBD2	TRBJ2-5	CASSYIVPGGTQYF	TGTGCCAGCAGTTACATCGTCCCGGGGGGGACCCAGTACTTC
TRBV5-1	.	TRBD1	TRBJ2-7	CASSSTGTAYEQYF	TGCGCCAGCAGCTCAACCGGGACAGCCTACGAGCAGTACTTC
TRBV19	.	.	TRBJ2-7	CASTSGYEQYF	TGTGCCAGTACATCAGGGTACGAGCAGTACTTC
TRBV5-4	.	.	TRBJ1-2	CASSLEGGYGYGYTF	TGTGCCAGCAGCTTGGAAGGGGGTTACGGGTATGGCTACACCTTC
TRBV12-3/TRBV12-4	once	.	TRBJ2-1	CASSRLGGEQFF	TGTGCCAGCAGCCGACTAGGAGGTGAGCAGTTCTTC
TRBV6-1	.	TRBD2	TRBJ2-1	CASSVNVGGRYNEQFF	TGTGCCAGCAGTGTTAATGTGGGGGGGAGGTACAATGAGCAGTTCTTC
TRBV10-1	.	TRBD2	TRBJ2-3	CASSDGTSTGAQYF	TGCGCCAGCAGTGACGGGACTAGCACAGGAGCGCAGTATTTT
TRBV18	.	.	TRBJ2-7	CASSPTGTSSSYEQYF	TGTGCCAGCTCACCAACCGGGACTTCGAGCTCCTACGAGCAGTACTTC
TRBV7-8	few	.	TRBJ1-1	CASSPRAGPEAFF	TGTGCCAGCAGCCCTCGAGCGGGGCCTGAAGCTTTCTTT
TRBV5-1	.	.	TRBJ1-5	CASSFDGVWQPQHF	TGCGCCAGCAGCTTCGATGGAGTTTGGCAGCCCCAGCATTTT
TRBV19	.	TRBD2	TRBJ2-1	CASSMVRGSGDEQFF	TGTGCCAGTAGTATGGTGCGGGGGTCCGGGGATGAGCAGTTCTTC
TRBV18	.	.	TRBJ1-6	CASSGTLDSPLHF	TGTGCCAGCTCCGGGACACTGGATTCACCCCTCCACTTT
TRBV6-5	.	TRBD2	TRBJ2-7	CASSKNRLATYEQYF	TGTGCCAGCAGTAAAAATAGACTAGCGACCTACGAGCAGTACTTC
TRBV6-6	.	TRBD1	TRBJ2-3	CASRDTGVSADTQYF	TGTGCCAGCAGGGATACAGGGGTTTCCGCAGATACGCAGTATTTT